This is a list of T cell receptor beta chains from one sample in a study of post-analysis software for immune sequencing data. TCRdb ran MiXCR on the PCR reads and lists one entry per CDR3 protein. The repertoire includes a few hundred thousand distinct CDR3 sequences, roughly 40% of them detected once, and 7.6% sits in the top ten. Sample: blood. Receptors originate from a girl aged 2-10 years with multiple sclerosis. Each CDR3 is given with its conserved first and last residue. D genes are given only for firm matches. Expanded clones get a size class; other rows say once, few or many, or leave the size out.

abundance,d_gene,v_gene,j_gene,CDR3nt,CDR3aa
-,-,TRBV2,TRBJ1-6,TGTGCCAGCAGGACGAAACAGGGAGATTCACCCCTCCACTTT,CASRTKQGDSPLHF
many,-,TRBV29-1,TRBJ2-1,TGCAGCGTTAGAACTACCAATGAGCAGTTCTTC,CSVRTTNEQFF
few,TRBD2,TRBV7-2,TRBJ2-5,TGTGCCAGCAGCTTAGTTGGACTAGCGGGGGCGAAGACCCAGTACTTC,CASSLVGLAGAKTQYF
-,TRBD1,TRBV24-1,TRBJ2-5,TGTGCCACCAGCCGGGACAGTCAAGAGACCCAGTACTTC,CATSRDSQETQYF
-,-,TRBV20-1,TRBJ2-1,TGCAGTGGGGGGCGATCCAATGAGCAGTTCTTC,CSGGRSNEQFF
-,TRBD1,TRBV4-2,TRBJ2-7,TGTGCCAACAGCCAAGATGGAACAGGGGGCCTTAACCCCTACGAGCAGTACTTC,CANSQDGTGGLNPYEQYF
-,TRBD1,TRBV5-1,TRBJ1-1,TGCGCCAGCAGCTTCGGGACAGGGCTTTTGAACACTGAAGCTTTCTTT,CASSFGTGLLNTEAFF
-,-,TRBV5-1,TRBJ1-6,TGCGCCAGCAGCTCCACTCCCGAGCGGCTCGGTAATTCACCCCTCCACTTT,CASSSTPERLGNSPLHF
-,-,TRBV12-3/TRBV12-4,TRBJ1-1,TGTGCCAGCAGTTGGGCTATGGCGAACACTGAAGCTTTCTTT,CASSWAMANTEAFF
-,-,TRBV5-1,TRBJ1-1,TGCGCCAGCAGCTTTACATCGGGGGGCACTGAAGCTTTCTTT,CASSFTSGGTEAFF
-,-,TRBV12-3/TRBV12-4,TRBJ1-2,TGTGCCAGCAGTTTTCATGGGGTTAACTATGGCTACACCTTC,CASSFHGVNYGYTF
-,-,TRBV6-5,TRBJ2-6,TGTGCCAGCAGGATTAATAGGAACTCTGGGGCCAACGTCCGGACTTTC,CASRINRNSGANVRTF
-,-,TRBV3-1,TRBJ1-6,TGTGCCAGCAGCCAACGGGCTGGGATGAATTCACCCCTCCACTTT,CASSQRAGMNSPLHF
-,-,TRBV5-1,TRBJ2-1,TGCGCCAGCAGCTGGAGGAGTGGAGGAGGATACAATGAGCAGTTCTTC,CASSWRSGGGYNEQFF
-,-,TRBV7-3,TRBJ1-2,TGTGCCAGCAGCTTGGAGTCGGGAGGCTATGGCTACACCTTC,CASSLESGGYGYTF
-,-,TRBV20-1,TRBJ2-6,TGCAGTGCTAGAGATGATCCGGGTCGTGGGGCCAACGTCCTGACTTTC,CSARDDPGRGANVLTF
few,-,TRBV20-1,TRBJ2-6,TGCAGTGCTAGTCGGAGGGACGGTTCTGGGGCCAACGTCCTGACTTTC,CSASRRDGSGANVLTF
few,-,TRBV29-1,TRBJ2-7,TGCAGCGTTGAAGAAGGTAGTCGGTCGAGGAACGAGCAGTACTTC,CSVEEGSRSRNEQYF
-,-,TRBV4-3,TRBJ2-1,TGCGCCAGCAGCCAGGGATTAGCTATCGATGAGCAGTTCTTC,CASSQGLAIDEQFF
once,-,TRBV29-1,TRBJ2-1,TGCAGCGCCTACTTAGCGGAGCTCTACAATGAGCAGTTCTTC,CSAYLAELYNEQFF
-,TRBD2,TRBV13,TRBJ2-3,TGTGCCAGCAGTCCCGGGACTAGCGGGGGGGCGCCAGATACGCAGTATTTT,CASSPGTSGGAPDTQYF
-,-,TRBV12-3/TRBV12-4,TRBJ1-6,TGTGCCAGCAGTTCATGGGGTGGGAATTCACCCCTCCACTTT,CASSSWGGNSPLHF
-,-,TRBV5-1,TRBJ2-5,TGCGCCAGCAGCTTTGAGGGAGCCTTCCAAGAGACCCAGTACTTC,CASSFEGAFQETQYF
-,TRBD2,TRBV4-3,TRBJ2-1,TGCGCCAGCAGCCCCGGGACTAGCGACACCTACGAGCAGTTCTTC,CASSPGTSDTYEQFF
-,TRBD1,TRBV7-8,TRBJ2-7,TGTGCCAGCAGCTTGCCGGGACAGGGGGCCACCTACGAGCAGTACTTC,CASSLPGQGATYEQYF
many,-,TRBV4-1,TRBJ2-5,TGCGCCAGCAGCCAAGATCGTGGGTACATACCCCAAGAGACCCAGTACTTC,CASSQDRGYIPQETQYF
-,-,TRBV20-1,TRBJ1-2,TGCAGTGTCCTATCTAACTATGGCTACACCTTC,CSVLSNYGYTF
few,TRBD2,TRBV7-2,TRBJ2-1,TGTGCCAGCAGCCCACCAGGGAGGGCCACGTGGAATGAGCAGTTCTTC,CASSPPGRATWNEQFF
few,-,TRBV4-3,TRBJ2-1,TGCGCCAGCAGCCAAGATGGGACCTACAATGAGCAGTTCTTC,CASSQDGTYNEQFF
-,TRBD2,TRBV5-6,TRBJ2-5,TGTGCCAGCAGCGCTCTACTAGCGGGAGGTCTGGGTGGGACCCAGTACTTC,CASSALLAGGLGGTQYF
-,-,TRBV6-1,TRBJ2-3,TGTGCCAGCAGTGAACTTAGCCTCCCCTCCGATACGCAGTATTTT,CASSELSLPSDTQYF
-,TRBD2,TRBV5-1,TRBJ2-5,TGCGCCAGCAGCTTGGGTAGCGGGATCGACCAAGAGACCCAGTACTTC,CASSLGSGIDQETQYF
-,-,TRBV9,TRBJ2-7,TGTGCCAGCAGCGTAGCTACGGGTAGAACCTACGAGCAGTACTTC,CASSVATGRTYEQYF
few,-,TRBV7-2,TRBJ2-1,TGTGCCAGCAGCTTAACGAGGGGAAACAATGAGCAGTTCTTC,CASSLTRGNNEQFF
once,TRBD2,TRBV6-5,TRBJ2-1,TGTGCCTGCAGTTCTAGGACTAGCGGGCTACTCTCCTACAATGAGCAGTTCTTC,CACSSRTSGLLSYNEQFF
-,-,TRBV20-1,TRBJ2-7,TGCAGTGCCCCCCGGCTCCACGAGCAGTACTTC,CSAPRLHEQYF
-,TRBD1,TRBV4-2,TRBJ1-1,TGTGCCAGCAGCCAACTGACCGGGACAGGGGTTTTAGCTTTCTTT,CASSQLTGTGVLAFF
many,-,TRBV20-1,TRBJ2-7,TGCAGTGCTAGATCCAGGACCGGGAACTACGAGCAGTACTTC,CSARSRTGNYEQYF
few,-,TRBV12-3/TRBV12-4,TRBJ2-7,TGTGCCAGCAGCGGAGGGATGAGAGACTCCTACGAGCAGTACTTC,CASSGGMRDSYEQYF
-,TRBD1,TRBV11-2,TRBJ2-5,TGTGCCAGCAGCGCCGCTACAGGGGTTGGACAAGAGACCCAGTACTTC,CASSAATGVGQETQYF
few,-,TRBV12-3/TRBV12-4,TRBJ2-7,TGTGCCAGCAGTCAGGGGTGGTGGGAGCAGTACTTC,CASSQGWWEQYF
-,TRBD2,TRBV28,TRBJ2-5,TGTGCCAGCAGTTTAAGGATAGCGGGAGAGTGGGAGGAGACCCAGTACTTC,CASSLRIAGEWEETQYF
few,TRBD2,TRBV20-1,TRBJ2-5,TGCAGTGCTCTGGGACTAGCGGGGATACAAGAGACCCAGTACTTC,CSALGLAGIQETQYF
few,TRBD2,TRBV27,TRBJ2-1,TGTGCCAGCAGTTCGGGACTAACGTACAATGAGCAGTTCTTC,CASSSGLTYNEQFF
-,-,TRBV4-2,TRBJ1-5,TGTGCCAGCAGCCAAGAGTCAGGGACCGGGCAGCCCCAGCATTTT,CASSQESGTGQPQHF
once,TRBD2,TRBV3-1,TRBJ2-1,TGTGCCAGCAGCCAAGGATCGGCGGGGGGGCGGCTCAATGAGCGGTTCTTC,CASSQGSAGGRLNERFF
-,-,TRBV29-1,TRBJ2-1,TGCAGCGTTGAAGGACAGAGCACCTACAATGAGCAGTTCTTC,CSVEGQSTYNEQFF
once,TRBD2,TRBV7-9,TRBJ2-1,TGTGCCAGCAGCATCGGGACTAGCGGTGGTGAGCAGTTCTTC,CASSIGTSGGEQFF
-,-,TRBV7-3,TRBJ1-1,TGTGCCAGCAGCTTAGATGGGGACGGGAACACTGAAGCTTTCTTT,CASSLDGDGNTEAFF
few,TRBD2,TRBV12-3/TRBV12-4,TRBJ2-1,TGTGCCAGCAGTGTGGGACTAGCGGGGGTCAATGAGCAGTTCTTC,CASSVGLAGVNEQFF
-,-,TRBV29-1,TRBJ2-3,TGCAGCTCCCGCGGCCGTCACACAGATGCGCAGTATTTT,CSSRGRHTDAQYF
-,TRBD2,TRBV20-1,TRBJ2-7,TGCAGTGCCACCTCCCTAGCGGGAGGGGTCTACGAGCAGTACTTC,CSATSLAGGVYEQYF